The 22 T cell receptor beta chains below come from one sample, sequenced in a study of OX40 agonist ivuxolimab in advanced cancers. Data came from immunoSEQ multiplex PCR; TCRdb stores just in-frame clones and leaves some out. The table records about 40,000 clones, more than 75% of them present only once. Sequencing used CD4+ or CD8+ T cells sorted from blood, obtained in a trial of the OX40 agonist ivuxolimab. Receptors were obtained from an adult with an advanced solid tumor such as melanoma, head and neck, liver or kidney cancer.

The chain is built from TRBV2 and TRBJ1-1; 7 nucleotides line up with TRBD1. Germline CDR1 SNHLY, CDR2 FYNNEI. This CDR3 is 15 amino acids long. V was pared by 3 bases and J by 1 base, with 5 bases of the junction left unmatched. Here the CDR3 DNA reads TGTGCCAGCAGTGAGGAGGGGACAGAGAACACTGAAGCTTTCTTT. It yields the protein CASSEEGTENTEAFF.

V gene TRBV6-5 combines with J gene TRBJ2-1, with 8 positions matching TRBD1. Germline V gene sequence: CDR1 MNHEY, CDR2 SVGAGI. V lost 4 bases and J lost 3; bases outside the gene matches: 5. The CDR3 has 15 amino acids. CDR3 in DNA: TGTGCCAGCAGTTTGACAGGGGAGATCTACAATGAGCAGTTCTTC. Translated, it gives CASSLTGEIYNEQFF.

The chain recombines TRBV28 with TRBJ2-1, with 10 nucleotides matching TRBD2. V shed 3 bases, J shed 4 bases, and the junction held 6 bases outside the gene matches. In germline, CDR1 is MDHEN, CDR2 SYDVKM. This CDR3 has 16 amino acids. The CDR3 here is CASSLIGLAVYNEQFF. For the CDR3, the DNA is TGTGCCAGCAGTTTGATTGGACTAGCGGTATACAATGAGCAGTTCTTC.

V usage is TRBV2 and J usage is TRBJ1-5; weak D call: TRBD1 (5 bases). Trimming stripped 6 bases from V and 2 bases from J, with 11 bases between. The CDR3 has 14 amino acids. The germline CDR1 and CDR2 sequences are SNHLY and FYNNEI. The CDR3 DNA reads TGTGCCAGCAGGGGGCAGGGTCGCAATCAGCCCCAGCATTTT. Encoded protein: CASRGQGRNQPQHF.

This clone was seen just once. The rearrangement uses TRBV6-5 and TRBJ2-7; D is unresolved. V was pared by 0 bases and J by 3 bases, with 15 bases between. Per germline, CDR1 MNHEY and CDR2 SVGAGI. The CDR3 length is 16 residues. This chain's CDR3 is CASSYSNRASFYEQYF. The CDR3 nucleotides read TGTGCCAGCAGTTACTCGAATAGGGCTAGTTTCTACGAGCAGTACTTC.

This chain connects TRBV6-6 to TRBJ1-2; D unresolved. Trimming took 0 bases from V and 8 from J, leaving 16 bases between them. The CDR3 runs 15 residues. Germline V CDR1 and CDR2: MNHNY, SVGAGI (reference sequence). CDR3 sequence (DNA): TGTGCCAGCAGTTACTCGATGGTGAGGCAAGGGGGCTACACCTTC. It translates to CASSYSMVRQGGYTF.

V usage is TRBV15 and J usage is TRBJ2-5; 7 bases agree with TRBD2. CDR1 is LNHNV, CDR2 YYDKDF, per germline (reference sequence). Trimming removed 0 bases from V and 5 bases from J; junction bases left unmatched: 6. The CDR3 has 15 residues. The CDR3 nucleotides are TGTGCCACCAGCAGAGATGACGGGGGGTCGGAGACCCAGTACTTC. It yields the protein CATSRDDGGSETQYF.

The chain combines TRBV30 with TRBJ2-5, with D unclear. Trimming took 1 base from V and 5 from J, leaving 8 bases between them. Germline assignment: CDR1 GTSNPN and CDR2 SVGIG (reference sequence). The CDR3 is made up of 12 amino acids. Here the CDR3 DNA reads TGTGCCTGGAGTGAGATGGTGGAGACCCAGTACTTC. Encoded protein: CAWSEMVETQYF.

The chain combines TRBV5-1 with TRBJ2-3, with TRBD2 matching 7 bases. Germline CDR1 and CDR2: SGHRS and YFSETQ. This CDR3 spans 17 amino acids. Germline trimming cut 0 bases from V and 6 bases from J; bases unmatched to any gene: 13. The chain's CDR3 is CASSLEGSGEAGDTQYF. CDR3 nucleotide sequence: TGCGCCAGCAGCTTGGAGGGAAGCGGGGAGGCAGGTGATACGCAGTATTTT.

This sequence joins TRBV28 and TRBJ2-1; 7 bases fit TRBD2. Germline CDR1 is MDHEN and CDR2 is SYDVKM. CDR3 length equals 17 residues. Trimming took 4 bases from V and 8 from J; bases not matched to a gene: 17. The CDR3 nucleotides are TGTGCCAGCAGTTACGTGGGGATGGGGGAGGGCCGTTATGAGCAGTTCTTC. Amino acid sequence: CASSYVGMGEGRYEQFF.

The V call is TRBV6-6, the J call TRBJ1-3; 10 bases map to TRBD1. After removal of 4 bases from V and 4 bases from J, the junction contained 4 bases not matched to a gene. The CDR3 runs to 15 residues. Germline assignment: CDR1 MNHNY and CDR2 SVGAGI (reference sequence). Here the CDR3 reads CASSWGQGIGNTIYF. CDR3 nucleotide sequence: TGTGCCAGCAGTTGGGGACAGGGGATCGGAAACACCATATATTTT.

DNA of the CDR3: TGTGCCAGCAGCTTAGAGGGGCCTTCCTCCTACGAGCAGTACTTC. Residues: CASSLEGPSSYEQYF. The chain links TRBV7-9 to TRBJ2-7; a possible D gene is TRBD1 (5 bases). V was pared by 1 base and J by 0 bases, with 10 bases between. The germline V gene has CDR1 SEHNR and CDR2 FQNEAQ (reference sequence). CDR3 length: 15 residues.

This clone showed up just a few times. The chain has TRBV15 and TRBJ1-4, with 9 bases identical to TRBD1. This CDR3 region has 16 residues. The J segment lost 7 bases and the V segment lost 0 bases, leaving 6 bases of the junction unmatched. Germline loops: CDR1 LNHNV, CDR2 YYDKDF (reference sequence). In DNA, the CDR3 is TGTGCCACCAGCAGAGATCGGGGGACAGGGCTTGAAAAACTGTTTTTT. Protein product: CATSRDRGTGLEKLFF.

The chain is built from TRBV6-4 and TRBJ1-2; D is ambiguous. The germline V gene has CDR1 MRHNA and CDR2 SNTAGT. The V end lost 6 bases, the J end lost 0 bases, and 14 bases lay between the germline ends. The CDR3 is made up of 15 amino acids. CDR3 amino acids: CASSAFPAANYGYTF. Here the CDR3 DNA reads TGTGCCAGCAGCGCCTTCCCGGCAGCTAACTATGGCTACACCTTC.

The chain employs TRBV6-4 and TRBJ2-3, with D perhaps being TRBD1 or TRBD2 (5 bases each). Looked up from germline, CDR1 is MRHNA and CDR2 is SNTAGT. The V gene lost 3 bases and the J gene lost 6 bases, with 10 bases spanning the gap. The CDR3 extends over 13 amino acids. In DNA, the CDR3 is TGTGCCAGCAGTGAAGTGGGGACGGATACGCAGTATTTT. This codes for CASSEVGTDTQYF.

This clone is a singleton in its sample. The V call is TRBV25-1, the J call TRBJ1-5; no clear D gene. CDR1 and CDR2 from the germline V gene are MGHDK and SYGVNS. The length of the CDR3 is 13 residues. V lost 2 bases and J 6 bases, leaving 8 bases between the germline ends. CDR3 sequence reads: CASSEGVGQPQHF. The CDR3 DNA sequence: TGTGCCAGCAGTGAAGGGGTCGGTCAGCCCCAGCATTTT.

The chain employs TRBV5-6 and TRBJ1-1; D is undetermined. V was trimmed by 2 bases and J by 1 base, leaving 6 bases between them. The CDR3 totals 13 residues. CDR1 SGHDT and CDR2 YYEEEE come from the germline V gene. CDR3 protein: CASSLRGNTEAFF. CDR3 nucleotides: TGTGCCAGCAGCTTACGGGGGAACACTGAAGCTTTCTTT.

This chain joins TRBV30 and TRBJ2-3; weak D call: TRBD1 (5 bases). V shed 2 bases and J shed 2 bases, with 14 bases lying between them. This CDR3 contains 15 residues. Germline V lookup: CDR1 GTSNPN, CDR2 SVGIG (reference sequence). The CDR3 sequence: CAWSSGATVTDTQYF. CDR3 bases: TGTGCCTGGAGTTCTGGGGCGACGGTCACAGATACGCAGTATTTT.

In nucleotides, the CDR3 is TGTGCCAGCAGTTACCCGGGAGAGCGCCATGAGCAGTTCTTC. Translation: CASSYPGERHEQFF. V and J are TRBV6-6 and TRBJ2-1; D is perhaps TRBD2 (6 bases). The germline V gene encodes CDR1 MNHNY and CDR2 SVGAGI (reference sequence). The CDR3 runs 14 residues. Trimming stripped 2 bases from V and 8 bases from J, with 13 bases between.

This chain links TRBV18 with TRBJ1-4; no definite D call. Trimming pared 3 bases from V and 4 bases from J, leaving 21 bases between. Germline V gene lookup returns CDR1 KGHSH and CDR2 LQKENI. CDR3 size: 18 residues. The CDR3, as DNA: TGTGCCAGCTCACCTACCGTTCCCTACGGGTGGAATAATGAAAAACTGTTTTTT. Translated, it gives CASSPTVPYGWNNEKLFF.

V and J are TRBV11-2 and TRBJ1-4; D may be TRBD1 (5 bases). Germline V CDR1 and CDR2: SGHAT, FQNNGV. V dropped 3 bases and J dropped 7 bases, with 12 bases sitting between them. This CDR3 region has 14 residues. CDR3 region: CASSFSRGGEKLFF. The CDR3 DNA reads TGTGCCAGCAGCTTTAGCCGGGGGGGTGAAAAACTGTTTTTT. Filled out from reference TRBV11-2 and TRBJ1-4, the complete variable domain reads EAGVAQSPRYKIIEKRQSVAFWCNPISGHATLYWYQQILGQGPKLLIQFQNNGVVDDSQLPKDRFSAERLKGVDSTLKIQPAKLEDSAVYLCASSFSRGGEKLFFGSGTQLSVL.

This chain uses TRBV6-5 with TRBJ1-2, with a possible D match to TRBD1 (5 bases). The CDR3 has 13 amino acids. Trimming pared 4 bases from V and 4 bases from J, leaving 10 bases between. Germline CDR1 reads MNHEY; CDR2 reads SVGAGI. DNA of the CDR3: TGTGCCAGCAGTTTTCTGGACACCTATGGCTACACCTTC. Translation: CASSFLDTYGYTF.